The 2 T cell receptor beta chains below come from one sample, sequenced in a study of molecular identifiers for immune sequencing clone quantification. TCRdb passed the PCR reads through MiXCR, listing each CDR3 protein once. Among more than 450,000 distinct CDR3 sequences listed, about a fifth were seen once. Sequencing was done on a sample of naive CD8+ T cells from blood, with Jurkat cell RNA spiked in. Subset in this sample: FACS-sorted CD8+CD4-CCR7+CD45RA+ naive T cells. These TCRs come from a human donor in good health. Some libraries in this study had Jurkat cell RNA spiked in.

This sequence joins TRBV28 and TRBJ2-3; D is undetermined. This CDR3 contains 15 residues. V shed 2 bases and J shed 2 bases, with 11 bases lying between them. Germline V gives CDR1 MDHEN, CDR2 SYDVKM. This chain's CDR3 is CASSLEAPDTDTQYF. The CDR3 coding sequence is TGTGCCAGCAGTTTAGAGGCACCAGACACAGATACGCAGTATTTT.

This clonotype was seen at least ten times. V is TRBV4-3 and J is TRBJ1-2; D gene ambiguous. The CDR3 loop spans 14 amino acids. V lost 1 base and J lost 6, with 12 bases in between. Germline V gene data show CDR1 as LGHNA and CDR2 as YSLEER. The CDR3 sequence: CASSQGSQLDGYTF. Written as DNA, the CDR3 is TGCGCCAGCAGCCAAGGGTCGCAGCTAGATGGCTACACCTTC.